These T cell receptor beta chains were read from a single sample in a study of OX40 agonist ivuxolimab in advanced cancers. TCRdb's copy holds only in-frame clones and misses some; the assay was immunoSEQ multiplex PCR. The sample yields some 100,000 clones, about 85% seen once. The specimen was CD4+ or CD8+ T cells sorted from blood, collected in a trial of the OX40 agonist ivuxolimab. These receptors all stem from an adult with an advanced solid tumor such as melanoma, head and neck, liver or kidney cancer. Both conserved end residues are trimmed from each CDR3.

J gene: TRBJ2-1
V gene: TRBV7-6
CDR3 protein: ASSQAGRQSSYNEQF

J gene: TRBJ1-2
V gene: TRBV12-5
CDR3 protein: ASGLVDNYGYT

J gene: TRBJ1-1
V gene: TRBV28
CDR3 protein: ASIEGDRVTEAF

J gene: TRBJ2-1
V gene: TRBV6-5
CDR3 protein: ASSLRDREEQF

J gene: TRBJ1-1
V gene: TRBV7-3
CDR3 protein: ASSLTRTSEAF

J gene: TRBJ1-1
V gene: TRBV7-3
CDR3 protein: ASSDLKNTEAF

J gene: TRBJ2-5
V gene: TRBV6-5
CDR3 protein: ASSYGLAEETQY

J gene: TRBJ2-6
V gene: TRBV29-1
CDR3 protein: SVQESFGANVLT

J gene: TRBJ2-1
V gene: TRBV18
CDR3 protein: ASSPRGQASSYNEQF

J gene: TRBJ1-4
V gene: TRBV5-6
CDR3 protein: ASSIGQGRANEKLF

J gene: TRBJ1-1
V gene: TRBV7-3
CDR3 protein: ASSLKEQGYTEAF